This T cell receptor (beta chain) was captured by sequencing in a study of cytomegalovirus exposure and HLA in healthy donors. This clone was detected a few times. Trimming cost V 4 bases and J 0 bases, with 14 bases left between them. Germline CDR1 and CDR2: SGHTS and YDEGEE. This CDR3 has 16 residues. Use of 60 Vbeta and 13 Jbeta primers characterized the PCR. The table came from immunoSEQ multiplex PCR; TCRdb's copy has only in-frame clones and leaves some out. The data hold about 130,000 clones, with over 60% observed a single time. Sequenced sample: PBMCs. This clonotype was obtained from a man aged 45-65 years in good health and CMV-seronegative. The gene calls are TRBV5-8 and TRBJ2-4; weak D call: TRBD1 (6 bases). The CDR3 coding sequence is TGTGCCAGCAGCCCCGGACAGCCACTAGCCAAAAACATTCAGTACTTC. Protein sequence: CASSPGQPLAKNIQYF. Looking up the rest from reference TRBV5-8 and TRBJ2-4 gives the full variable domain: EAGVTQSPTHLIKTRGQQATLRCSPISGHTSVYWYQQALGLGLQFLLWYDEGEERNRGNFPPRFSGRQFPNYSSELNVNALELEDSALYLCASSPGQPLAKNIQYFGAGTRLSVL.